This T cell receptor (beta chain) was sequenced for a study of blood T cells in healthy people across ages. Findings and limits, study-wide: It was not known whether donors were CMV positive (a possible confounder of expanded clonotype changes).

Then a second PCR, running roughly 7 to 11 cycles, was carried out with a sample-barcoded 5' primer and a J-beta primer mix. Every sample produced at least 2.5 million CDR3-containing paired-end reads. TCRdb reanalysed the 5' RACE reads using MiXCR and keeps one entry per CDR3 protein. The sample contains approximately 1.5 million distinct CDR3 sequences, roughly 32% of which appear only once. In regard to this clonotype: The target antigen is unknown.

The CDR3 loop spans 14 amino acids. In germline, CDR1 is SGHRS, CDR2 YFSETQ. Trimming took 10 bases from V and 3 from J, leaving 17 bases between them. V is TRBV5-1 and J is TRBJ2-1; D is uncertain. Sequencing was done on a sample of blood. The clonotype was recovered from a young woman in good health. CDR3 loop: CASSGALVYNEQFF. Written as DNA, the CDR3 is TGCGCCTCCTCGGGCGCACTCGTCTACAATGAGCAGTTCTTC.